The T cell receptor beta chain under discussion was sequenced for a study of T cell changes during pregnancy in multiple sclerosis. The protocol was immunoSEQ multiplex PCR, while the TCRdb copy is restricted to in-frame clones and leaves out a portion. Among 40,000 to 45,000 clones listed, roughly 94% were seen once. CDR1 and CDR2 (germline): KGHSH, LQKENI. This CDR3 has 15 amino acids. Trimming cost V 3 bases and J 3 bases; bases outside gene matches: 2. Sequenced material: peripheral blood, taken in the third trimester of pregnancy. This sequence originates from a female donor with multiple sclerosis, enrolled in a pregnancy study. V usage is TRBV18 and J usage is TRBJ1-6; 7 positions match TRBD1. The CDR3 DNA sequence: TGTGCCAGCTCACCTCAGGGGGACTATAATTCACCCCTCCACTTT. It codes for CASSPQGDYNSPLHF.